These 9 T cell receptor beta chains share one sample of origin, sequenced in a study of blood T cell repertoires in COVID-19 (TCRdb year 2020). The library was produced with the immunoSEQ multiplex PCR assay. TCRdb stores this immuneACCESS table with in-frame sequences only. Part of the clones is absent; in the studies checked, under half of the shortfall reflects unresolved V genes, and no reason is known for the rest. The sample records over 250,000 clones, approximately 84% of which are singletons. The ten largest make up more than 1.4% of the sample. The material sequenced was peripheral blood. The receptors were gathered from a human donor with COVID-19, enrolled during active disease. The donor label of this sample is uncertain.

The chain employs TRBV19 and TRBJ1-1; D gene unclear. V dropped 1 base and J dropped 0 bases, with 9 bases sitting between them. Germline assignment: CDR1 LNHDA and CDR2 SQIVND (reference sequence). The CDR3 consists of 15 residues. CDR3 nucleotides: TGTGCCAGTAGTATAGCCGGGTTTATGAACACTGAAGCTTTCTTT. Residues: CASSIAGFMNTEAFF.

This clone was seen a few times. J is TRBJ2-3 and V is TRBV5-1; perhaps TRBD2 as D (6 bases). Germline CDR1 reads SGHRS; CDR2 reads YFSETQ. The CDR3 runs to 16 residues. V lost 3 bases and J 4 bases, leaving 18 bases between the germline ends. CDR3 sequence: CASSSDGGRVADTQYF. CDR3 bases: TGCGCCAGCAGCTCCGACGGGGGAAGGGTCGCAGATACGCAGTATTTT.

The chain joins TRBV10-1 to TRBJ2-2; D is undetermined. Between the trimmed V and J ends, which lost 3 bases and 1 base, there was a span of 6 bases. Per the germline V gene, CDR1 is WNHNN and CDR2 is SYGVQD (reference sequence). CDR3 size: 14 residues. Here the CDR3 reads CASSDPGNTGELFF. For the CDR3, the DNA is TGCGCCAGCAGTGACCCGGGGAACACCGGGGAGCTGTTTTTT.

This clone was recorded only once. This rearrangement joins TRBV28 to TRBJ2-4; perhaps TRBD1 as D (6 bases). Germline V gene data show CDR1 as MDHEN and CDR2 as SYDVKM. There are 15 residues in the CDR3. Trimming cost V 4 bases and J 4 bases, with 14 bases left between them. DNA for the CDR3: TGTGCCAGCAGTTCTATGGGGCAGGGGAAAAACATTCAGTACTTC. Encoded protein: CASSSMGQGKNIQYF. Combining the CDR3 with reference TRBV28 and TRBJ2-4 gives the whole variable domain DVKVTQSSRYLVKRTGEKVFLECVQDMDHENMFWYRQDPGLGLRLIYFSYDVKMKEKGDIPEGYSVSREKKERFSLILESASTNQTSMYLCASSSMGQGKNIQYFGAGTRLSVL.

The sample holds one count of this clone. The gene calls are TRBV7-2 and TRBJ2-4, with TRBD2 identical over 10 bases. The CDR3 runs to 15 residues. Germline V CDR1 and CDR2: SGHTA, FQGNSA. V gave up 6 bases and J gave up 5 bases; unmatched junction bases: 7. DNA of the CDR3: TGTGCCAGCAGATCATCAGGACTAGCGGAAAACATTCAGTACTTC. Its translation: CASRSSGLAENIQYF.

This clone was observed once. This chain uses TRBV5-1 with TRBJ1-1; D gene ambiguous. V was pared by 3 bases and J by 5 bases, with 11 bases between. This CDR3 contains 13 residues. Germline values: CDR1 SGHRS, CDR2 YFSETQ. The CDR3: CASSSRPGTEAFF. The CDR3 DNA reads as TGCGCCAGCAGCTCCCGTCCGGGAACTGAAGCTTTCTTT.

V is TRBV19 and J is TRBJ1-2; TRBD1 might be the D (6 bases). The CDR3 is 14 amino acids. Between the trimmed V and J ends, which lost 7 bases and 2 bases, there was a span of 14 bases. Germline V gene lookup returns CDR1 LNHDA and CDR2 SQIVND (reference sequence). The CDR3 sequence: CASTLGQLNYGYTF. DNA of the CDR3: TGTGCCAGTACCCTTGGACAGCTAAACTATGGCTACACCTTC.

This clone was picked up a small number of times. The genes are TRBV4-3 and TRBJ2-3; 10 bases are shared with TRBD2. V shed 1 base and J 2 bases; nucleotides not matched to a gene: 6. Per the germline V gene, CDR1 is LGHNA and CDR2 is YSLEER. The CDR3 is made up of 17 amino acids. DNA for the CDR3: TGCGCCAGCAGCCAAGGGCTAGCGGGAGAGTACACAGATACGCAGTATTTT. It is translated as CASSQGLAGEYTDTQYF.

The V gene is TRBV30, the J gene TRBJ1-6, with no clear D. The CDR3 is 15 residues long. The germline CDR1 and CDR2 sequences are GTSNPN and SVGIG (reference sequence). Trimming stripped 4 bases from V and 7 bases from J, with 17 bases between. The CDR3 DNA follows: TGTGCCTGGAAAAACAGAGATCCATTAAATTCACCCCTCCACTTT. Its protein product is CAWKNRDPLNSPLHF.